This T cell receptor beta chain was obtained from a study of blood T cell repertoires in COVID-19. Study summary: Donors in the United States, Italy and Spain gave samples during acute or convalescent COVID-19. The analysed material was cDNA or gDNA that came from T cells, B-cell-depleted T cells, or PBMCs.

Seattle-derived patients entered the study during active infection and were followed longitudinally. The CDR3 totals 15 residues. Trimming at V came to 0 bases and at J to 3 bases, leaving 2 bases not matched to a gene. CDR1 SGDLS and CDR2 YYNGEE come from the germline V gene. In the authors' workflow: For nucleated cells, counts were estimated from reference gene primer amplification. The data were produced by immunoSEQ multiplex PCR, yet TCRdb's version contains in-frame clones alone and is incomplete. Clonal size and the V and J genes are those of that table, whereas D and trimming came from the DNA. The table shows some 300,000 clones, with 86% occurring only once.

The chain combines TRBV9 with TRBJ2-1, with 8 bases that match TRBD2. The sequence was collected from a woman aged 70-85 years with COVID-19, enrolled during active disease. Sequencing input: peripheral blood. The CDR3 sequence: CASSVGLAGYNEQFF. CDR3 nucleotide sequence: TGTGCCAGCAGCGTAGGGCTAGCGGGCTACAATGAGCAGTTCTTC. Variable domain in full (rest from reference TRBV9 and TRBJ2-1): DSGVTQTPKHLITATGQRVTLRCSPRSGDLSVYWYQQSLDQGLQFLIQYYNGEERAKGNILERFSAQQFPDLHSELNLSSLELGDSALYFCASSVGLAGYNEQFFGPGTRLTVL.